This T cell receptor beta chain emerged from a study of neoadjuvant anti-PD-1 for oral cavity cancer (dated by TCRdb to the early 2020s). Concerning the study at large: Three to four biweekly doses of nivolumab at 3 mg/kg were mostly administered to patients before curative-intent surgical resection. Patients without progression received a fourth nivolumab dose around day 43 and underwent definitive surgical resection on days 50-56. Patients with complete response, partial response or stable disease by RECIST 1.1 were defined as responders, whereas patients with progression were defined as non-responders. The parent correlative cohort included about a dozen patients, with an approximately 30% response rate.

Regarding this clone: Which antigen it targets is not known. It has no much larger one-base neighbor in the sample; base qualities were not kept.

CDR1 and CDR2 are drawn from the germline V gene: LGHNA, YSLEER. Trimming removed 2 bases from V and 2 bases from J, leaving 10 bases between the germline ends. CDR3 length: 14 amino acids, cysteine to phenylalanine. Here the CDR3 DNA is all that survives: 42 bases in frame from base 1. Taken with the paper, the label for time point translates to: after neoadjuvant nivolumab, at surgical resection. None of the patients had received prior systemic or radiation treatment, and all were newly diagnosed with stage II-IVA oral cavity squamous cell carcinoma. The cohort was composed of patients with HPV-negative, locally advanced oral cavity squamous cell carcinoma. Samples came from a longitudinal correlative study of a single-arm phase II trial of neoadjuvant nivolumab in oral cavity squamous cell carcinoma. Genomic DNA-based TCRbeta sequencing was performed on subject-matched pre- and post-treatment PBMCs and tumors from three responders and three non-responders. Genomic DNA was isolated from tumor tissue using the Maxwell RSC DNA from Tissue kit.

What the research found in general, with its limitations: Greater tumor shrinkage was correlated with larger post-treatment sizes of preexisting intratumoral clones, suggesting that expansion of preexisting clones contributed to response. Only a few patients per response group were included in the TCR analyses, and larger cohorts for validation were called for by the authors. A higher pretreatment blood Treg/Th17 ratio correlated with both higher pretreatment blood TCRbeta clonality and lower post-treatment tumor TCRbeta clonality.

For survey sequencing of tumor libraries, mostly around 4.9 ug of input genomic DNA was used, and two replicates were run per sample. The immunoSEQ hsTCRbeta kit was used to prepare TCRbeta libraries, following the manufacturer's instructions. Sequencing of the completed libraries took place using an Illumina NovaSeq 6000 S4 flow cell after they had been pooled to roughly 2.9 nM. The paper's processing steps were these. The immunoSEQ Analyzer handled quality control and preprocessing of the raw data. The analysis was restricted to productive rearrangements, with each unique CDR3 amino acid sequence defining a clonotype. Repertoire clonality was estimated as the Gini-Simpson index, which was calculated using the R package tcR. Student's t test was used to compare Gini indices, and Pearson correlation was used to assess associations with tumor size change. TCRdb obtained this table from immuneACCESS and retained in-frame rearrangements with V and J assigned. These tables miss some clones; where compared with another copy, unresolved V genes account for less than half of the shortfall, and the remainder is unexplained. D and trimming come from the DNA, and the V and J calls and clone size come from that table. The sample has approximately 15,000 clones on record, under 40% of them singletons. About two fifths of the sample lies in the top ten.

The rearrangement joined TRBV4-3 to TRBJ2-7; the D segment could be TRBD1, given 5 matching bases. Sequencing used tumor tissue, obtained after nivolumab (anti-PD-1) treatment. This TCR derives from a person between 35 and 79 years old with oral cavity squamous cell carcinoma. The CDR3 reads CASSQWGRAYEQYF. The DNA sequence follows: TGCGCCAGCAGCCAATGGGGCAGGGCCTACGAGCAGTACTTC.